A selection of T cell receptor beta chains follows, all from one sample in a study of blood T cell repertoires in COVID-19. Clones were sequenced by immunoSEQ multiplex PCR, and TCRdb holds only the in-frame ones, with some missing. Of roughly 200,000 clones in the sample, approximately 78% were seen once. The sequencing sample was made of peripheral blood. The receptors here all came from a woman aged 80 or over with active or convalescent COVID-19. The CDR3 runs from the conserved cysteine through the conserved F or W. The order of the fields is D gene, V gene, clone size, J gene, CDR3 protein, CDR3 DNA. D genes are given only for firm matches. Expanded clones are given a class, and other clones once, few, many or no size at all.

.	TRBV12-3/TRBV12-4	.	TRBJ2-5	CASRWQGWETQYF	TGTGCCAGCAGGTGGCAGGGGTGGGAGACCCAGTACTTC
.	TRBV29-1	once	TRBJ2-3	CSVEPPSGQGKGQDTQYF	TGCAGCGTTGAGCCCCCTTCAGGGCAGGGGAAGGGCCAAGATACGCAGTATTTT
TRBD2	TRBV5-8	.	TRBJ2-3	CASSRDYLTDTQYF	TGTGCCAGCAGCCGGGACTACCTCACAGATACGCAGTATTTT
.	TRBV6-2/TRBV6-3	few	TRBJ1-5	CASSYQRGGSNQPQHF	TGTGCCAGCAGTTACCAGAGGGGGGGTAGCAATCAGCCCCAGCATTTT
.	TRBV5-1	.	TRBJ1-4	CASSERIPEKLFF	TGCGCCAGCAGCGAGCGGATCCCGGAAAAACTGTTTTTT
.	TRBV9	.	TRBJ1-6	CASSVDPVGSPLHF	TGTGCCAGCAGCGTAGACCCCGTCGGGTCACCCCTCCACTTT
.	TRBV9	.	TRBJ1-2	CASSVEPIRLQMRGYGYTF	TGTGCCAGCAGCGTAGAACCCATACGTCTTCAAATGCGGGGGTACGGCTACACCTTC
TRBD1	TRBV10-3	.	TRBJ2-5	CAATGGGETQYF	TGTGCCGCGACAGGGGGGGGAGAGACCCAGTACTTC
.	TRBV4-1	.	TRBJ1-4	CASSSPGDTEKLFF	TGCGCCAGCAGCTCCCCCGGGGATACAGAAAAACTGTTTTTT
TRBD1	TRBV11-2	.	TRBJ2-7	CASSYPLRDRDRYEQYF	TGTGCCAGCAGCTACCCACTCCGGGACAGGGACCGGTACGAGCAGTACTTC
.	TRBV2	.	TRBJ2-1	CASLPQGVHNEQFF	TGTGCCAGCTTGCCACAGGGAGTCCACAATGAGCAGTTCTTC
TRBD1	TRBV5-5	.	TRBJ1-5	CASSRQGGQPQHF	TGTGCCAGCAGCCGACAGGGTGGGCAGCCCCAGCATTTT
TRBD2	TRBV7-2	.	TRBJ2-2	CASSLGESGGRGELFF	TGTGCCAGCAGCTTAGGCGAGAGCGGGGGAAGGGGGGAGCTGTTTTTT
TRBD2	TRBV11-2	.	TRBJ2-1	CASSLGGLAFPYEQFF	TGTGCCAGCAGCTTAGGTGGACTAGCGTTTCCCTATGAGCAGTTCTTC
.	TRBV5-1	.	TRBJ1-2	CASSPDRVYGYTF	TGCGCCAGCAGCCCGGACAGAGTATATGGCTACACCTTC
TRBD1	TRBV19	.	TRBJ1-1	CASSSRGLSTEAFF	TGTGCCAGTAGTAGCAGGGGGCTTAGCACTGAAGCTTTCTTT
.	TRBV5-4	.	TRBJ2-7	CASSLQDTYEQYF	TGTGCCAGCAGCTTACAGGACACCTACGAGCAGTACTTC
.	TRBV15	.	TRBJ2-7	CATSTGIGYEQYF	TGTGCCACCAGCACGGGAATCGGCTACGAGCAGTACTTC
.	TRBV5-6	.	TRBJ1-6	CASSLVGRFDNSPLHF	TGTGCCAGCAGCTTGGTCGGTCGATTCGATAATTCACCCCTCCACTTT
TRBD1	TRBV6-5	.	TRBJ1-2	CASSYSTGQRNYGYTF	TGTGCCAGCAGTTATTCCACGGGACAGAGGAACTATGGCTACACCTTC
.	TRBV5-1	.	TRBJ1-5	CASSLARKEKISNQPQHF	TGCGCCAGCAGCTTGGCAAGGAAGGAGAAAATTAGCAATCAGCCCCAGCATTTT
TRBD1	TRBV3-1/TRBV3-2	.	TRBJ1-6	CASSQVWDSTNSPLHF	TGTGCCAGCAGCCAAGTATGGGACAGCACCAATTCACCCCTCCACTTT
TRBD1	TRBV25-1	.	TRBJ1-6	CASRDRRIHNSPLHF	TGTGCCAGCAGGGACAGGAGGATTCATAATTCACCCCTCCACTTT
.	TRBV5-6	.	TRBJ1-2	CASSLRAASYGYTF	TGTGCCAGCAGCTTGCGCGCGGCTAGCTATGGCTACACCTTC
.	TRBV6-5	.	TRBJ2-7	CASSYYHLQGAEQYF	TGTGCCAGCAGTTACTATCACTTACAGGGCGCGGAGCAGTACTTC
TRBD1	TRBV6-4	.	TRBJ1-3	CASNGQAHLNSGNTIYF	TGTGCCAGCAACGGACAGGCTCATCTCAACTCTGGAAACACCATATATTTT
TRBD1	TRBV27	.	TRBJ1-5	CASSSGQGRQPQHF	TGTGCCAGCAGTTCTGGACAGGGAAGGCAGCCCCAGCATTTT
TRBD1	TRBV28	.	TRBJ1-2	CASSKQGARSANYGYTF	TGTGCCAGCAGTAAACAGGGGGCGCGTTCCGCCAACTATGGCTACACCTTC
.	TRBV4-3	.	TRBJ1-4	CASSQDRGFGEKLFF	TGCGCCAGCAGCCAAGATCGAGGGTTTGGGGAAAAACTGTTTTTT
.	TRBV6-6	once	TRBJ1-5	CASRGQSNQPQHF	TGTGCCAGCAGAGGACAAAGCAATCAGCCCCAGCATTTT
.	TRBV28	few	TRBJ2-7	CASSLFFTGEWQMYEQYF	TGTGCCAGCAGTTTATTCTTTACGGGGGAGTGGCAAATGTACGAGCAGTACTTC
.	TRBV5-6	.	TRBJ1-5	CASKRRGISNQPQHF	TGTGCCAGTAAACGAAGGGGCATTAGCAATCAGCCCCAGCATTTT
TRBD1	TRBV5-5	.	TRBJ1-2	CASSWGQDNYGYTF	TGTGCCAGCAGCTGGGGACAGGATAACTATGGCTACACCTTC
TRBD1	TRBV5-5	.	TRBJ2-2	CASSEGAWDTGELFF	TGTGCCAGCAGCGAGGGGGCTTGGGACACCGGGGAGCTGTTTTTT
TRBD2	TRBV5-4	many	TRBJ2-3	CASRSIAGGSSTDTQYF	TGTGCCAGCAGGTCAATAGCGGGGGGCTCTAGCACAGATACGCAGTATTTT
TRBD2	TRBV4-2	.	TRBJ2-5	CASSPLAGDPNF	TGTGCCAGCAGCCCATTAGCGGGGGACCCGAACTTC
TRBD1	TRBV5-6	.	TRBJ1-1	CASSLGRGGRNTEAFF	TGTGCCAGCAGCCTCGGAAGAGGGGGCCGGAACACTGAAGCTTTCTTT
.	TRBV27	.	TRBJ1-6	CASSLSQRGSYNSPLHF	TGTGCCAGCAGTTTATCGCAACGGGGCTCCTATAATTCACCCCTCCACTTT
TRBD2	TRBV10-3	.	TRBJ2-5	CAISESRLAGARIEETQYF	TGTGCCATCAGTGAGTCGAGGCTAGCGGGGGCTCGGATTGAAGAGACCCAGTACTTC
TRBD1	TRBV24-1	.	TRBJ1-6	CATQGQGASNTPLHF	TGTGCCACTCAGGGCCAGGGGGCTTCTAATACACCCCTCCACTTT
.	TRBV3-1/TRBV3-2	.	TRBJ1-2	CASSQGAPEEWYGYTF	TGTGCCAGCAGCCAAGGGGCCCCGGAGGAATGGTATGGCTACACCTTC
TRBD1	TRBV5-1	.	TRBJ2-1	CASSPGQGVFDEQFF	TGCGCCAGCAGCCCCGGACAGGGGGTATTTGATGAGCAGTTCTTC
TRBD2	TRBV9	.	TRBJ2-2	CASSVDWRGGLTGELFF	TGTGCCAGCAGCGTCGACTGGCGGGGGGGCCTAACCGGGGAGCTGTTTTTT
.	TRBV3-1/TRBV3-2	.	TRBJ2-5	CASSQDGRGRQETQYF	TGTGCCAGCAGCCAAGATGGTAGGGGAAGGCAAGAGACCCAGTACTTC
.	TRBV5-6	.	TRBJ2-2	CASSLPQGNTGELFF	TGTGCCAGCAGCCTCCCCCAGGGGAACACCGGGGAGCTGTTTTTT
.	TRBV12-3/TRBV12-4	few	TRBJ2-3	CASRGFSTQYF	TGTGCCAGCAGGGGCTTTTCGACGCAGTATTTT
.	TRBV6-5	.	TRBJ1-2	CASSSQLYGYTF	TGTGCCAGCAGTTCACAGCTCTATGGCTACACCTTC
TRBD1	TRBV5-1	.	TRBJ1-1	CASSLDRGDTEAFF	TGCGCCAGCAGCTTGGACAGGGGAGACACTGAAGCTTTCTTT
.	TRBV3-1/TRBV3-2	few	TRBJ1-6	CASSQVLGGGSPLHF	TGTGCCAGCAGCCAAGTCCTCGGTGGCGGTTCACCCCTCCACTTT
TRBD2	TRBV4-3	once	TRBJ2-3	CASSQGLAGADTQYF	TGCGCCAGCAGCCAAGGTCTAGCGGGGGCAGATACGCAGTATTTT
.	TRBV6-5	.	TRBJ2-7	CASSLTVGEQYF	TGTGCCAGCAGTCTGACAGTGGGTGAGCAGTACTTC
TRBD2	TRBV7-9	.	TRBJ2-5	CASTVAGGPQETQYF	TGTGCCAGCACCGTAGCGGGGGGACCTCAAGAGACCCAGTACTTC
TRBD1	TRBV28	.	TRBJ1-5	CASRTGGGQPQHF	TGTGCCAGCAGAACAGGGGGCGGGCAGCCCCAGCATTTT
.	TRBV27	.	TRBJ2-2	CASRSGGAGTGELFF	TGTGCCAGCAGGTCCGGTGGGGCGGGGACCGGGGAGCTGTTTTTT
TRBD1	TRBV24-1	.	TRBJ1-2	CATSDSFYSGTGGAGYTF	TGTGCCACCAGTGATTCGTTTTACTCCGGGACAGGGGGTGCTGGCTACACCTTC